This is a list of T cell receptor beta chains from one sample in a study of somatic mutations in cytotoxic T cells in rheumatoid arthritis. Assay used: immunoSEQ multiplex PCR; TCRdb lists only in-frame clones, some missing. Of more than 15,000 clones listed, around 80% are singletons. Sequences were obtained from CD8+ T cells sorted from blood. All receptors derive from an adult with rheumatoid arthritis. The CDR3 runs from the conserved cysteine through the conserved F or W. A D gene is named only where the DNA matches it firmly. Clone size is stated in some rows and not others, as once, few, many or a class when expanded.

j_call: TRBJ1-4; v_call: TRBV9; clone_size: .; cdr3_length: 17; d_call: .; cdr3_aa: CASSVEGSGGTNEKLFF; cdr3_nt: TGTGCCAGCAGCGTAGAGGGTTCGGGGGGGACTAATGAAAAACTGTTTTTT
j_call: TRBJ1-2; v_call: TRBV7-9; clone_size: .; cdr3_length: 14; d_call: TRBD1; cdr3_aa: CASSQLRDRGGYTF; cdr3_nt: TGTGCCAGCAGCCAACTCCGGGACAGGGGTGGCTACACCTTC
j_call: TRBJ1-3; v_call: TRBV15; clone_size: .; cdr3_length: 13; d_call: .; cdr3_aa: CATSRWGENTIYF; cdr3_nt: TGTGCCACCAGCAGGTGGGGGGAGAACACCATATATTTT
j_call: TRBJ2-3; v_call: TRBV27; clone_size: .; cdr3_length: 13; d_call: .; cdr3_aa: CASSLPGHQGKYF; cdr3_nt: TGTGCCAGCAGTCTCCCCGGTCATCAGGGGAAGTATTTT
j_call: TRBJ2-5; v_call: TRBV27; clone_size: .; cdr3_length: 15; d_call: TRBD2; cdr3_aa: CASSATSGGVETQYF; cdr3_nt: TGTGCCAGCAGTGCCACTAGCGGGGGCGTTGAGACCCAGTACTTC
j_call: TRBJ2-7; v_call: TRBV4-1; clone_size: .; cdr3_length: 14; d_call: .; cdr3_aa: CASSPKLGSYEQYF; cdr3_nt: TGCGCCAGCAGTCCCAAACTCGGCTCCTACGAGCAGTACTTC
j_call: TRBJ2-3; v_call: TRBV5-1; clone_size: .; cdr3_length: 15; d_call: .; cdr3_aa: CASSGTPNHADTQYF; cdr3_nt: TGCGCCAGCAGCGGAACACCAAACCACGCAGATACGCAGTATTTT
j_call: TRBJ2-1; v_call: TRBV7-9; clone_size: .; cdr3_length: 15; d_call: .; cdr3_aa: CASSLGLPSSNEQFF; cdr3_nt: TGTGCCAGCAGCCTGGGACTCCCGTCGTCCAATGAGCAGTTCTTC
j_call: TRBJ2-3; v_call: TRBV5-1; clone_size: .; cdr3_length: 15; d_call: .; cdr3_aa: CASSMGLVNTDTQYF; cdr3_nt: TGCGCCAGCAGCATGGGCCTGGTAAATACAGATACGCAGTATTTT
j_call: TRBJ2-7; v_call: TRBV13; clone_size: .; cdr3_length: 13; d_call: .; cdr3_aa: CASSGGLHYEQYF; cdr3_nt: TGTGCCAGCAGCGGGGGGCTCCACTACGAGCAGTACTTC
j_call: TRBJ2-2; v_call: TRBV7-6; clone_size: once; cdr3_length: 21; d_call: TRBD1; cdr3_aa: CASSPQEGWADRGVPTGELFF; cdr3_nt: TGTGCCAGCAGTCCTCAGGAGGGTTGGGCCGACAGGGGAGTACCTACCGGGGAGCTGTTTTTT
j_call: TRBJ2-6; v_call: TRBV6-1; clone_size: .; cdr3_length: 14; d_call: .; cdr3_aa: CASSAGNGANVLTF; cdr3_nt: TGTGCCAGCAGTGCCGGGAATGGGGCCAACGTCCTGACTTTC
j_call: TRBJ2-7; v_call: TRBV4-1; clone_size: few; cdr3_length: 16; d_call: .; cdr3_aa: CASSHLGQTSLYEQYF; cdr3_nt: TGCGCCAGCAGCCATCTCGGACAGACCTCCCTGTACGAGCAGTACTTC
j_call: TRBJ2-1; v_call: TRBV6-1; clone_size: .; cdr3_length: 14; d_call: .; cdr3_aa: CASSEARRASEQFF; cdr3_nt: TGTGCCAGCAGTGAAGCGCGGCGGGCCTCTGAGCAGTTCTTC
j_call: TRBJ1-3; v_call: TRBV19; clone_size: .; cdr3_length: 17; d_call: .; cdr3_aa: CASSLFGVLDSGNTIYF; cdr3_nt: TGTGCCAGTAGCCTATTTGGGGTTTTGGACTCGGGAAACACCATATATTTT
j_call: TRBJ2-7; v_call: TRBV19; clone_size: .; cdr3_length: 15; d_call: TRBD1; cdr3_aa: CASSLRDREAYEQYF; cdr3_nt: TGTGCCTCCTCTTTGCGGGACAGGGAGGCCTACGAGCAGTACTTC
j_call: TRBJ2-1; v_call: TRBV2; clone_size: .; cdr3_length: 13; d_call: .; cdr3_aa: CASSRGAGGEQFF; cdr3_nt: TGTGCCAGCAGCCGGGGGGCCGGGGGTGAGCAGTTCTTC
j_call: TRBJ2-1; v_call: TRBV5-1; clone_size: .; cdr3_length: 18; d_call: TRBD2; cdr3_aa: CASSGGLAGDSLYNEQFF; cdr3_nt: TGCGCCAGCAGCGGCGGACTAGCGGGGGACTCCCTCTACAATGAGCAGTTCTTC
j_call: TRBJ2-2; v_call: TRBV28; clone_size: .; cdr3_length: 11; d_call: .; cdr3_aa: CASSLSDELFF; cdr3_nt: TGTGCCAGCAGTTTGTCCGACGAGCTGTTTTTT
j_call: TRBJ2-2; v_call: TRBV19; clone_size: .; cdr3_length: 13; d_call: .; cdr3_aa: CASSPQTGGELFF; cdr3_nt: TGTGCCAGTAGTCCCCAGACCGGCGGGGAGCTGTTTTTT